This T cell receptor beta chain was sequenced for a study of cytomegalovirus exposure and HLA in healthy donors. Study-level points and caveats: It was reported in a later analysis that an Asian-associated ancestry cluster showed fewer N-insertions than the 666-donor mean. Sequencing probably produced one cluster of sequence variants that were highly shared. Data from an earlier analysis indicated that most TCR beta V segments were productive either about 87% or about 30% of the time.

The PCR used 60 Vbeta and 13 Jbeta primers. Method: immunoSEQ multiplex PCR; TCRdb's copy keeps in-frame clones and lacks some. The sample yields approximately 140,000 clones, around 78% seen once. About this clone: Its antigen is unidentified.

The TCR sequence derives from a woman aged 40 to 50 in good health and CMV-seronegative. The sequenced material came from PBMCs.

CDR3 amino acids: CASSYYLEGGYTF. In DNA, the CDR3 is TGTGCCAGCAGTTACTACTTAGAGGGAGGCTACACCTTC. The genes are TRBV6-6 and TRBJ1-2; D unresolved. Germline V gives CDR1 MNHNY, CDR2 SVGAGI (reference sequence). The CDR3 consists of 13 residues. Trimming removed 1 base at V and 8 bases at J, with 11 bases between.